These 20 T cell receptor beta chains were sequenced from one sample in a study of T cell repertoires in cytomegalovirus infection. TCRdb itself ran the reads through MiXCR, one entry per CDR3 protein. Here the sample spans about 220,000 distinct CDR3 sequences, 35% to 40% being singletons. No antigens are known for them. Material: CD8+ T cells from cultured PBMCs, obtained from culture after CMV antigen stimulation. These receptors were collected from a human donor in good health (CMV status not recorded). Some clones in this sample may be carry-over from other donors' samples.

This clonotype was counted only a few times. V and J are TRBV7-9 and TRBJ1-4; TRBD1 agrees at 7 bases. The CDR3 sequence is 14 residues long. Germline trimming cut 7 bases from V and 7 bases from J; bases unmatched to any gene: 9. In germline, CDR1 is SEHNR, CDR2 FQNEAQ (reference sequence). The CDR3 DNA reads TGTGCCAGCAAAAGGGGGCAGGGCGGTGAAAAACTGTTTTTT. This gives the protein CASKRGQGGEKLFF.

The chain joins TRBV2 to TRBJ1-3; D unclear. CDR3 length: 15 amino acids. Germline CDR1 reads SNHLY; CDR2 reads FYNNEI. Trimming removed 1 base at V and 0 bases at J, with 7 bases between. CDR3: CASSEDRYSGNTIYF. CDR3 in DNA: TGTGCCAGCAGTGAAGACCGCTACTCTGGAAACACCATATATTTT.

A few counts support this clonotype. V gene TRBV7-6 combines with J gene TRBJ2-2; TRBD2 aligns across 9 bases. V dropped 4 bases and J dropped 4; count of bases not matched to a gene: 7. This CDR3 contains 16 residues. Germline V gene data show CDR1 as SGHVS and CDR2 as FNYEAQ. CDR3 protein: CASSSWTSAGTGELFF. The CDR3 DNA follows: TGTGCCAGCAGCTCATGGACTAGCGCGGGCACCGGGGAGCTGTTTTTT.

The V call is TRBV28, the J call TRBJ2-7, with a possible D match to TRBD1 (5 bases). The CDR3 is made up of 15 amino acids. V was pared by 4 bases and J by 0 bases, with 13 bases between. Looked up from germline, CDR1 is MDHEN and CDR2 is SYDVKM. The CDR3 DNA reads as TGTGCCAGCAGTTCGAAGGGGATGTTCTCCTACGAGCAGTACTTC. Translating gives CASSSKGMFSYEQYF.

This rearrangement joins TRBV11-1 to TRBJ1-1; D is undetermined. CDR1 and CDR2 (germline): SGHAT, FQDESV (reference sequence). The CDR3 runs 13 residues. Between the trimmed V and J ends, which lost 1 base and 5 bases, there was a span of 8 bases. CDR3 sequence reads: CASSLVGWTEAFF. The CDR3 nucleotides are TGTGCCAGCAGCTTAGTTGGGTGGACTGAAGCTTTCTTT.

The chain has TRBV12-3 or TRBV12-4 and TRBJ2-5, with 7 bases matching TRBD2. This CDR3 is built from 16 residues. V lost 6 bases to trimming and J lost 1 base; unmatched junction nucleotides: 11. CDR3 sequence (DNA): TGTGCCAGCAGCCTGCGGCAGGCTAGCGGCCAAGAGACCCAGTACTTC. Encoded protein: CASSLRQASGQETQYF.

The V call is TRBV20-1, the J call TRBJ2-7, with 12 bases lining up with TRBD2. CDR1 and CDR2 (germline): DFQATT, SNEGSKA (reference sequence). The J segment lost 3 bases and the V segment lost 4 bases, leaving 10 bases of the junction unmatched. The CDR3 totals 16 residues. The CDR3 DNA is TGCAGTGCTACCTTTAGGACTAGCGGGATAGTCTACGAGCAGTACTTC. Translation gives CSATFRTSGIVYEQYF.

The rearrangement uses TRBV5-6 and TRBJ2-4; TRBD1 agrees at 9 bases. This CDR3 has 15 residues. The V and J ends lost 4 bases and 4 bases, in that order; junction bases with no gene match: 6. Germline V gene data show CDR1 as SGHDT and CDR2 as YYEEEE. CDR3 sequence reads: CASSPGQGWKNIQYF. The CDR3 DNA sequence: TGTGCCAGCAGCCCGGGACAGGGCTGGAAAAACATTCAGTACTTC.

The sample holds a few counts of this clonotype. This chain joins TRBV27 and TRBJ1-2, with D hard to call. CDR1 MNHEY and CDR2 SMNVEV come from the germline V gene (reference sequence). This CDR3 comprises 15 residues. Between the trimmed V and J ends, which lost 1 base and 3 bases, there was a span of 12 bases. The CDR3 nucleotides are TGTGCCAGCAGTTTATATAACGGCAAAGACTATGGCTACACCTTC. Its translation is CASSLYNGKDYGYTF.

This clonotype has ten or more counts. The DNA of the CDR3 is TGTGCCAGCAGCTTAGGCTCCAAGCAAGAGCAGTTCTTC. Its translation is CASSLGSKQEQFF. The gene calls are TRBV7-2 and TRBJ2-1; D is unclear. The CDR3 totals 13 residues. The germline V and J ends were trimmed by 1 base and 10 bases, with 11 bases remaining between them. Germline V lookup: CDR1 SGHTA, CDR2 FQGNSA.

This clonotype was detected a few times. The V gene is TRBV12-3 or TRBV12-4, the J gene TRBJ1-1; D perhaps matches TRBD1 (5 bases). Trimming left V 4 bases short and J 3 bases short, with 21 bases between. The CDR3 is made up of 17 amino acids. The DNA for the CDR3 is TGTGCCAGCAGTTCATACCCGGGCCTCGGGGGTGACACTGAAGCTTTCTTT. Its protein product is CASSSYPGLGGDTEAFF.

The chain has TRBV12-3 or TRBV12-4 and TRBJ1-1; D gene uncertain. The CDR3 extends over 15 amino acids. V lost 3 bases to trimming and J lost 3 bases, with 14 bases between them. The CDR3, as DNA: TGTGCCAGCAGTTTCTACACCGGAGGATACACTGAAGCTTTCTTT. This translates into CASSFYTGGYTEAFF.

This clonotype was counted between two and nine times. The rearrangement uses TRBV12-3 or TRBV12-4 and TRBJ2-1; 8 nucleotides match TRBD2. The CDR3 loop spans 14 amino acids. Trimming at V came to 8 bases and at J to 9 bases, leaving 12 bases not matched to a gene. CDR3 loop: CASVPAGEGSEQFF. The CDR3 region has the DNA TGTGCCAGCGTCCCAGCGGGAGAAGGTAGTGAGCAGTTCTTC.

The rearrangement uses TRBV28 and TRBJ2-7; D is unresolved. Germline V CDR1 and CDR2: MDHEN, SYDVKM. Trimming removed 5 bases from V and 6 bases from J, with 11 bases in between. The CDR3 runs 12 residues. CDR3 region: CASSGLSAEQYF. CDR3 coding DNA: TGTGCCAGCAGTGGGCTTAGTGCCGAGCAGTACTTC.

Comments on this clonotype: A read error is likely, as this CDR3 ends without the conserved phenylalanine or tryptophan. The rearrangement links TRBV5-6 to TRBJ2-1, with 8 bases that match TRBD2. CDR1 and CDR2 from the germline V gene are SGHDT and YYEEEE. The V and J ends lost 3 bases and 2 bases, in that order; junction bases with no gene match: 7. CDR3 size: 16 residues. The CDR3: CASSSPGLDPYNEQFL. CDR3 coding DNA: TGTGCCAGCAGCTCCCCGGGACTAGACCCCTACAATGAGCAGTTCCTC.

As regards this clonotype: Possible read error: a much larger clone is one base away. The gene calls are TRBV11-3 and TRBJ2-5; D tentatively reads TRBD1 or TRBD2 (6 bases each). The CDR3 is 13 amino acids. CDR1 and CDR2 from the germline V gene are SGHNT and YENEEA. Written as DNA, the CDR3 is TGTGCCAGCAGCTTAAGGGGGGAAGAGACCCAGCACTTC. Protein: CASSLRGEETQHF. Looking up the rest from reference TRBV11-3 and TRBJ2-5 gives the full variable domain: EAGVVQSPRYKIIEKKQPVAFWCNPISGHNTLYWYLQNLGQGPELLIRYENEEAVDDSQLPKDRFSAERLKGVDSTLKIQPAELGDSAVYLCASSLRGEETQHFGPGTRLLVL.

This chain joins TRBV7-2 and TRBJ1-5; tentative D call: TRBD1 (5 bases). CDR1 is SGHTA and CDR2 is FQGNSA in the germline V gene. This CDR3 is 15 amino acids long. Trimming removed 0 bases from V and 6 bases from J, with 12 bases in between. The CDR3 loop reads CASSLAREDGQPQHF. CDR3 coding DNA: TGTGCCAGCAGCTTAGCCAGGGAAGATGGTCAGCCCCAGCATTTT.

This clonotype was detected only a few times. DNA for the CDR3: TGCGCCAGCAGATTTCGACAGGCATCGAACACTGAAGCTTTCTTT. Its translation is CASRFRQASNTEAFF. The genes are TRBV4-1 and TRBJ1-1; a possible D gene is TRBD1 (6 bases). The CDR3 runs 15 residues. Germline V CDR1 and CDR2: MGHRA, YSYEKL. Trimming pared 6 bases from V and 1 base from J, leaving 15 bases between.

CDR3 sequence: CASSPINTGELFF. In DNA form, the CDR3 reads TGTGCCAGCAGTCCGATCAACACCGGGGAGCTGTTTTTT. The chain links TRBV27 to TRBJ2-2; D gene unclear. The CDR3 spans 13 residues. The germline V gene has CDR1 MNHEY and CDR2 SMNVEV (reference sequence). V was pared by 5 bases and J by 2 bases, with 6 bases between.

V is TRBV28 and J is TRBJ1-1; D unresolved. This CDR3 contains 11 residues. Deletions cut 0 bases from V and 8 bases from J, with 4 bases between. Germline V gene lookup returns CDR1 MDHEN and CDR2 SYDVKM. CDR3 protein: CASSLWTEAFF. CDR3 DNA sequence: TGTGCCAGCAGTTTATGGACAGAAGCTTTCTTT.